This entry lists 21 T cell receptor beta chains sequenced from one sample in a study of blood T cell repertoires in COVID-19. Here immunoSEQ multiplex PCR was the method, and the copy in TCRdb shows in-frame clones only, minus some. This sample has 150,000 to 200,000 clones; about 90% occur once, and the top ten carry 0.95% to 1.5%. The source material was PBMCs or T cells enriched from blood (not recorded which). The receptors were sampled from a human donor with acute COVID-19. The donor label of this sample is uncertain.

The chain links TRBV9 to TRBJ1-2; D gene unclear. Germline lookup yields CDR1 SGDLS and CDR2 YYNGEE. The CDR3 is made up of 13 amino acids. Trimming took 4 bases from V and 8 from J, leaving 15 bases between them. The CDR3 nucleotides are TGTGCCAGCAGCCGATTTGGCACGTACGGCTACACCTTC. Amino acids: CASSRFGTYGYTF.

This chain joins TRBV5-8 and TRBJ1-2, with a weak D call TRBD1 (5 bases). Germline CDR1 SGHTS, CDR2 YDEGEE. CDR3 length: 17 amino acids. Trimming took off 3 bases at V and 0 bases at J, with 18 bases between the two ends. Written as DNA, the CDR3 is TGTGCCAGCAGCTCTCCCGGGGGACTTGGGTCTAACTATGGCTACACCTTC. This codes for CASSSPGGLGSNYGYTF.

The chain recombines TRBV7-2 with TRBJ1-1; D ambiguous. The CDR3 extends over 15 amino acids. The V gene's germline CDR1 is SGHTA and CDR2 FQGNSA. Trimming stripped 5 bases from V and 6 bases from J, with 19 bases between. The CDR3 DNA sequence: TGTGCCAGCAGCCAAGGGAGTGGTTCAATAGCTGAAGCTTTCTTT. Amino acids: CASSQGSGSIAEAFF.

The rearrangement uses TRBV29-1 and TRBJ2-3, with TRBD2 matching over 9 bases. Germline values: CDR1 SQVTM, CDR2 ANQGSEA. With 2 bases clipped from V and 6 bases from J, the junction kept 18 bases outside the gene matches. The CDR3 is 18 residues long. In DNA, the CDR3 is TGCAGCGTTGAACGCATGGGGGGGATGGGACTAGCACCTGATACGCAGTATTTT. Translation gives CSVERMGGMGLAPDTQYF.

In DNA form, the CDR3 reads TGTGCCAGCAGCCCTAGCGGGGGGAGCTCCTACGAGCAGTACTTC. Translated: CASSPSGGSSYEQYF. The chain has TRBV7-2 and TRBJ2-7, with 11 bases that match TRBD2. The CDR3 covers 15 residues. The J segment lost 0 bases and the V segment lost 5 bases, leaving 3 bases of the junction unmatched. The V gene's germline CDR1 is SGHTA and CDR2 FQGNSA.

This clone has just a few counts. The chain has TRBV5-1 and TRBJ2-1; D is possibly TRBD2 (6 bases). Germline V gene lookup returns CDR1 SGHRS and CDR2 YFSETQ. The CDR3 is 14 amino acids. The V end lost 4 bases, the J end lost 9 bases, and 17 bases lay between the germline ends. The CDR3 is CASSPEGWLVEQFF. DNA of the CDR3: TGCGCCAGCAGCCCGGAGGGTTGGCTGGTTGAGCAGTTCTTC.

In this sample, this clone turned up once. The CDR3 region is CASSIWPSGTDTQYF. In DNA, the CDR3 is TGTGCCAGTAGTATATGGCCTAGCGGCACAGATACGCAGTATTTT. The gene calls are TRBV19 and TRBJ2-3; weak D call: TRBD2 (6 bases). CDR1 and CDR2 from the germline V gene are LNHDA and SQIVND (reference sequence). The CDR3 is 15 residues long. Trimming took 2 bases from V and 1 from J, leaving 10 bases between them.

This chain connects TRBV30 to TRBJ2-3, with 7 nucleotides matching TRBD2. There are 13 residues in the CDR3. Per germline, CDR1 GTSNPN and CDR2 SVGIG (reference sequence). Trimming removed 3 bases from V and 3 bases from J; junction bases left unmatched: 3. The CDR3 spells CAWRDSGTDTQYF. The CDR3 DNA reads as TGTGCCTGGAGAGATAGCGGGACAGATACGCAGTATTTT.

This clone was seen a handful of times. The chain is built from TRBV19 and TRBJ2-1, with 12 bases identical to TRBD2. The ends lost 6 bases at V and 4 bases at J; junction bases unmatched: 7. The V gene's germline CDR1 is LNHDA and CDR2 SQIVND (reference sequence). The CDR3 totals 16 residues. In nucleotides, the CDR3 is TGTGCCAGTAGGCCACTAGCGGGGGGCAGGTACAATGAGCAGTTCTTC. It codes for CASRPLAGGRYNEQFF.

The chain joins TRBV5-6 to TRBJ2-1; TRBD1 might be the D (6 bases). Per the germline V gene, CDR1 is SGHDT and CDR2 is YYEEEE. V shed 1 base and J shed 5 bases, with 10 bases lying between them. The CDR3 length is 14 residues. In nucleotides, the CDR3 is TGTGCCAGCAGCTTGTCGGGACAAAACAATGAGCAGTTCTTC. Protein: CASSLSGQNNEQFF.

The chain has TRBV20-1 and TRBJ1-2; the D gene is possibly TRBD1 (6 bases). CDR1 is DFQATT and CDR2 is SNEGSKA in the germline V gene (reference sequence). The V end was cut by 3 bases, the J end by 4 bases, with 12 bases between. The CDR3 has 13 residues. CDR3 sequence (DNA): TGCAGTGCTAGTAACAGGGTCAGCTATGGCTACACCTTC. Protein: CSASNRVSYGYTF.

The chain joins TRBV15 to TRBJ2-7; 12 bases are a match to TRBD1. J lost 5 bases, V lost 0 bases, and 8 bases had no gene match. CDR1 is LNHNV and CDR2 is YYDKDF in the germline V gene (reference sequence). This CDR3 is 17 amino acids long. In DNA, the CDR3 is TGTGCCACCAGCAGAGAGAAAGGGGACAGGGGGCACGACGAGCAGTACTTC. Its protein is CATSREKGDRGHDEQYF.

The rearrangement uses TRBV5-4 and TRBJ2-3; 13 bases match TRBD2. The CDR3 is 17 amino acids. The J segment lost 6 bases and the V segment lost 2 bases, leaving 9 bases of the junction unmatched. Germline V gene data show CDR1 as SGHNT and CDR2 as YYREEE (reference sequence). The CDR3 sequence: CASSFPGLAGVVDTQYF. CDR3 coding DNA: TGTGCCAGCAGCTTCCCCGGACTAGCGGGGGTGGTGGATACGCAGTATTTT.

The chain uses TRBV2 and TRBJ1-2; the D is unclear. Germline values: CDR1 SNHLY, CDR2 FYNNEI. V shed 4 bases and J shed 3 bases, with 9 bases lying between them. This CDR3 has 13 amino acids. The chain's CDR3 is CASSVGVDYGYTF. As DNA, the CDR3 is TGTGCCAGCAGTGTCGGGGTTGACTATGGCTACACCTTC.

J is TRBJ2-2 and V is TRBV10-3; 8 nucleotides agree with TRBD1. Trimming took 2 bases from V and 7 from J; bases not matched to a gene: 9. The germline V gene encodes CDR1 ENHRY and CDR2 SYGVKD. This CDR3 comprises 16 residues. The CDR3 here is CAISEEGQGASGELFF. The CDR3 DNA reads as TGTGCCATCAGTGAGGAGGGTCAGGGGGCGAGCGGGGAGCTGTTTTTT.

The rearrangement links TRBV7-9 to TRBJ2-3; 16 bases match TRBD2. Germline V gives CDR1 SEHNR, CDR2 FQNEAQ (reference sequence). This CDR3 contains 19 residues. After removal of 3 bases from V and 1 base from J, the junction contained 7 bases not matched to a gene. CDR3 in amino acids: CASSFPGLAGGYGTDTQYF. CDR3 bases: TGTGCCAGCAGCTTCCCGGGACTAGCGGGGGGGTATGGCACAGATACGCAGTATTTT.

The J gene is TRBJ1-6, the V gene TRBV18, with 7 positions matching TRBD1. The V gene end was trimmed by 0 bases and the J gene end by 7 bases; junction bases not matched to a gene: 0. The V gene's germline CDR1 is KGHSH and CDR2 LQKENI. The CDR3 has 14 residues. CDR3 region: CASSPPGQNSPLHF. The CDR3 DNA reads TGTGCCAGCTCACCACCGGGACAGAATTCACCCCTCCACTTT.

The chain is built from TRBV5-1 and TRBJ2-7; D call uncertain. The germline V gene encodes CDR1 SGHRS and CDR2 YFSETQ. V was pared by 5 bases and J by 4 bases, with 7 bases between. The CDR3 runs 11 residues. As DNA, the CDR3 is TGCGCCAGCAGGGGCCAATACGAGCAGTACTTC. The encoded protein is CASRGQYEQYF.

The genes are TRBV7-6 and TRBJ1-2; 8 positions match TRBD1. This CDR3 has 16 residues. The germline CDR1 and CDR2 sequences are SGHVS and FNYEAQ. The V segment lost 4 bases and the J segment 9 bases; nucleotides outside the gene matches: 16. This CDR3 is CASSSGTGGDFASYTF. The CDR3 coding sequence is TGTGCCAGCAGCTCCGGGACAGGTGGCGACTTTGCAAGCTACACCTTC.

The chain is built from TRBV5-1 and TRBJ1-5; D possibly corresponds to TRBD1 (6 bases). Deletions cut 4 bases from V and 1 base from J, with 9 bases between. CDR3 size: 14 residues. The germline gives CDR1 SGHRS, CDR2 YFSETQ. The CDR3 DNA reads as TGCGCCAGCAGCCCGGGACACAGCAATCAGCCCCAGCATTTT. Amino acid sequence: CASSPGHSNQPQHF.

The sample holds one count of this clone. The chain links TRBV30 to TRBJ1-4; TRBD1 matches 8 bases. Trimming cost V 3 bases and J 8 bases; bases outside gene matches: 11. CDR3 length: 15 amino acids. The germline CDR1 and CDR2 sequences are GTSNPN and SVGIG (reference sequence). CDR3: CAWRALDRGREKLFF. The DNA for the CDR3 is TGTGCCTGGAGGGCCCTCGACAGGGGAAGGGAAAAACTGTTTTTT.